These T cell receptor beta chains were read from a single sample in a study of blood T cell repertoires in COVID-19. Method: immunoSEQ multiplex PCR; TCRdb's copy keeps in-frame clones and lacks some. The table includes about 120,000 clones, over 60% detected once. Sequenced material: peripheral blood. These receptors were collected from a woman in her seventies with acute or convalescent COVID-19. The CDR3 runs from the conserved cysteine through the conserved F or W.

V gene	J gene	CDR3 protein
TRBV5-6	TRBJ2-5	CASSLVLSSETQYF
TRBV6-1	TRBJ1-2	CASSEIGTGGYGYTF
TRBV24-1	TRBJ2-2	CATSYSGVNTGELFF
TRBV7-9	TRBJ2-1	CASSSRTGKNEQFF
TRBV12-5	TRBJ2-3	CASGPGSTDTQYF
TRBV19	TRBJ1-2	CASSISGTGDYGYTF
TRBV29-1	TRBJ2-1	CSVLPPGAYNEQFF
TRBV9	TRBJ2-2	CASSVGGGGGTGELFF
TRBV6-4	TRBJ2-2	CASSPLARVGELFF
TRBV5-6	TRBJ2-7	CASSDRTSGLYEQYF
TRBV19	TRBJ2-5	CASTGLAGGPEETQYF
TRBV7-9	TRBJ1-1	CASSPQTPRQVGTEAFF
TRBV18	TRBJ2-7	CASSPRRSRGGWDEQYF
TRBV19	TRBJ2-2	CASSIAGYTGELFF
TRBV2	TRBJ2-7	CASSERGFAYEQYF
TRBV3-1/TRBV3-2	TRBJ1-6	CASSPFRRNSPLHF
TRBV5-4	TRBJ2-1	CASSLSGTSGGASRFF
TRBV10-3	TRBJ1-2	CAISDQARGGSNYGYTF
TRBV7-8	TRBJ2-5	CASSLKGDRTQYF
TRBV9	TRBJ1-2	CASSPDRGYGYTF